Listed below are T cell receptor beta chains from one sample, sequenced in a study of CD4 T cells in relation to SARS-CoV-2 and coronaviruses. The method was immunoSEQ multiplex PCR; TCRdb's version includes in-frame clones alone and lacks a portion of them. The data hold about 26,000 clones, with 65% to 80% observed a single time. Their antigens are not known. The material sequenced was CD4+ T cells from PBMCs, cultured in vitro. The receptors originated from a human donor in good health. Both conserved end residues are part of each CDR3. The D gene is left open where the match is weak. Size values are once, few and many counts, or a class for expanded clones, and some rows have none.

size: .
V: TRBV5-1
J: TRBJ1-1
D: TRBD1
CDR3: CASSPGQVGTEAFF
DNA: TGCGCCAGCAGCCCTGGACAGGTTGGCACTGAAGCTTTCTTT

size: .
V: TRBV19
J: TRBJ1-1
D: TRBD1
CDR3: CASSVGTGIKMTEAFF
DNA: TGTGCCAGTAGTGTCGGGACAGGTATTAAGATGACTGAAGCTTTCTTT

size: few
V: TRBV7-9
J: TRBJ1-2
D: .
CDR3: CASSYPVSRGYTF
DNA: TGTGCCAGCAGCTATCCAGTCTCCAGAGGCTACACCTTC

size: once
V: TRBV4-3
J: TRBJ2-1
D: .
CDR3: CASSRGGEGLYEQFF
DNA: TGCGCCAGCAGCAGAGGGGGGGAGGGCCTTTATGAGCAGTTCTTC

size: .
V: TRBV7-7
J: TRBJ2-3
D: .
CDR3: CASSLGHLGRADTQYF
DNA: TGTGCCAGCAGCTTAGGTCATTTGGGGCGAGCAGATACGCAGTATTTT

size: few
V: TRBV6-5
J: TRBJ2-3
D: .
CDR3: CASSLSDTQYF
DNA: TGTGCCAGCAGTCTCTCAGATACGCAGTATTTT

size: .
V: TRBV19
J: TRBJ1-4
D: TRBD1
CDR3: CASSPGTGRHEKLFF
DNA: TGTGCCAGTAGTCCTGGGACAGGGAGGCATGAAAAACTGTTTTTT

size: .
V: TRBV10-3
J: TRBJ2-1
D: .
CDR3: CANQGDRSGDEQFF
DNA: TGTGCCAACCAGGGGGATCGTAGCGGGGATGAGCAGTTCTTC

size: .
V: TRBV5-1
J: TRBJ1-1
D: TRBD1
CDR3: CASSLGQGANTEAFF
DNA: TGCGCCAGCAGCTTGGGGCAGGGGGCCAACACTGAAGCTTTCTTT

size: once
V: TRBV4-3
J: TRBJ1-2
D: TRBD1
CDR3: CASSRGQGKANYGYTF
DNA: TGCGCCAGCAGCCGAGGACAGGGGAAAGCTAACTATGGCTACACCTTC

size: once
V: TRBV18
J: TRBJ1-2
D: TRBD1
CDR3: CASSQIQGARGYTF
DNA: TGTGCCAGCTCACAGATACAGGGGGCGCGTGGCTACACCTTC

size: .
V: TRBV6-2/TRBV6-3
J: TRBJ2-2
D: .
CDR3: CASSYFGARRGQTNTGELFF
DNA: TGTGCCAGCAGTTACTTTGGGGCGAGAAGGGGTCAAACAAACACCGGGGAGCTGTTTTTT

size: .
V: TRBV6-2/TRBV6-3
J: TRBJ1-2
D: .
CDR3: CASSYAAIGYGYTF
DNA: TGTGCCAGCAGTTACGCGGCCATAGGATATGGCTACACCTTC

size: .
V: TRBV11-3
J: TRBJ1-1
D: .
CDR3: CASSLSGGITEAFF
DNA: TGTGCCAGCAGCTTATCCGGGGGAATCACTGAAGCTTTCTTT

size: .
V: TRBV28
J: TRBJ1-2
D: .
CDR3: CASSIPGTHAIGYTF
DNA: TGTGCCAGCAGTATCCCCGGGACTCATGCGATAGGCTACACCTTC

size: once
V: TRBV6-4
J: TRBJ2-3
D: .
CDR3: CARVTPGALTDTQYF
DNA: TGTGCCAGAGTTACCCCGGGGGCCCTCACAGATACGCAGTATTTT

size: .
V: TRBV19
J: TRBJ2-3
D: TRBD2
CDR3: CASSTSAGGTTTDTQYF
DNA: TGTGCCAGTAGTACCTCAGCGGGGGGGACGACCACAGATACGCAGTATTTT

size: .
V: TRBV7-3
J: TRBJ2-1
D: .
CDR3: CASSISGKNNEQFF
DNA: TGTGCCAGCAGCATTAGCGGAAAAAACAATGAGCAGTTCTTC

size: .
V: TRBV7-9
J: TRBJ2-7
D: TRBD2
CDR3: CASSFREASYEQYF
DNA: TGTGCCAGCAGCTTCCGGGAGGCCTCCTACGAGCAGTACTTC

size: medium-sized
V: TRBV18
J: TRBJ1-5
D: .
CDR3: CASSPGNQPQHF
DNA: TGTGCCAGCTCACCCGGCAATCAGCCCCAGCATTTT

size: .
V: TRBV7-2
J: TRBJ2-7
D: TRBD1
CDR3: CASSFGTGVVEQYF
DNA: TGTGCCAGCAGCTTCGGGACAGGGGTAGTCGAGCAGTACTTC

size: .
V: TRBV4-3
J: TRBJ2-7
D: .
CDR3: CASSQGTGTYEQYF
DNA: TGCGCCAGCAGCCAAGGGACGGGCACCTACGAGCAGTACTTC

size: .
V: TRBV4-3
J: TRBJ2-7
D: TRBD1
CDR3: CASSQEVTPGTGSHEQYF
DNA: TGCGCCAGCAGCCAAGAAGTTACGCCCGGGACAGGGTCCCACGAGCAGTACTTC

size: .
V: TRBV6-2/TRBV6-3
J: TRBJ2-7
D: TRBD2
CDR3: CASSSPGTSGGLREQYF
DNA: TGTGCCAGCAGTTCCCCGGGGACTAGCGGGGGCCTTCGCGAGCAGTACTTC

size: .
V: TRBV3-1/TRBV3-2
J: TRBJ1-2
D: TRBD1
CDR3: CASSRGQVLYGYTF
DNA: TGTGCCAGCAGCCGCGGACAGGTCCTCTATGGCTACACCTTC

size: .
V: TRBV2
J: TRBJ2-3
D: .
CDR3: CASSEFLTTDTQYF
DNA: TGTGCCAGCAGTGAATTCCTAACCACAGATACGCAGTATTTT

size: .
V: TRBV4-2
J: TRBJ1-2
D: TRBD1
CDR3: CASSQLTGIYGYTF
DNA: TGTGCCAGCAGCCAACTGACAGGGATTTATGGCTACACCTTC

size: .
V: TRBV29-1
J: TRBJ2-1
D: .
CDR3: CSVTGTRSYNEQFF
DNA: TGCAGCGTCACCGGGACTCGCTCCTACAATGAGCAGTTCTTC

size: .
V: TRBV5-4
J: TRBJ2-2
D: TRBD1
CDR3: CASSRDRGGTGELFF
DNA: TGTGCCAGCAGCCGCGACAGGGGTGGGACCGGGGAGCTGTTTTTT

size: .
V: TRBV27
J: TRBJ2-1
D: .
CDR3: CASGRGTTNNEQFF
DNA: TGTGCCAGCGGCAGGGGGACTACTAACAATGAGCAGTTCTTC

size: few
V: TRBV7-9
J: TRBJ1-1
D: .
CDR3: CASSLSRTTEAFF
DNA: TGTGCCAGCAGCTTATCAAGGACAACTGAAGCTTTCTTT

size: .
V: TRBV6-2/TRBV6-3
J: TRBJ2-7
D: TRBD2
CDR3: CASSYPGPRLAGVIWDYEQYF
DNA: TGTGCCAGCAGTTACCCAGGTCCGAGACTAGCGGGGGTTATTTGGGACTACGAGCAGTACTTC

size: few
V: TRBV5-4
J: TRBJ1-2
D: TRBD1
CDR3: CASSTKGGQGGGYTF
DNA: TGTGCCAGCAGCACCAAAGGGGGACAGGGCGGTGGCTACACCTTC

size: .
V: TRBV7-3
J: TRBJ2-1
D: TRBD2
CDR3: CASSLTGRLAGANEQFF
DNA: TGTGCCAGCAGCTTAACGGGCAGACTAGCGGGCGCAAATGAGCAGTTCTTC

size: .
V: TRBV5-5
J: TRBJ2-7
D: TRBD1
CDR3: CASSLDSTGGNYEQYF
DNA: TGTGCCAGCAGCTTGGATTCAACAGGGGGAAACTACGAGCAGTACTTC

size: .
V: TRBV19
J: TRBJ2-2
D: .
CDR3: CASSSPLPGHITGELFF
DNA: TGTGCCAGTAGTAGCCCCCTTCCGGGACATATCACCGGGGAGCTGTTTTTT

size: .
V: TRBV2
J: TRBJ1-1
D: .
CDR3: CASSDPGVNTEAFF
DNA: TGTGCCAGCAGTGATCCGGGGGTGAACACTGAAGCTTTCTTT

size: .
V: TRBV19
J: TRBJ1-1
D: TRBD1
CDR3: CASSFMGQGARTEAFF
DNA: TGTGCCAGTAGTTTTATGGGCCAGGGGGCGCGAACTGAAGCTTTCTTT

size: .
V: TRBV20-1
J: TRBJ2-3
D: .
CDR3: CSASLDGTQYF
DNA: TGCAGTGCTAGCTTAGACGGTACGCAGTATTTT

size: .
V: TRBV12-3/TRBV12-4
J: TRBJ1-4
D: .
CDR3: CASGATNEKLFF
DNA: TGTGCCAGCGGCGCAACTAATGAAAAACTGTTTTTT

size: .
V: TRBV7-2
J: TRBJ2-1
D: .
CDR3: CASSLASGLPNEQFF
DNA: TGTGCCAGCAGCTTAGCCAGCGGCCTCCCAAATGAGCAGTTCTTC

size: few
V: TRBV25-1
J: TRBJ2-7
D: .
CDR3: CASSDPRFTYEQYF
DNA: TGTGCCAGCAGTGATCCTAGGTTTACCTACGAGCAGTACTTC

size: few
V: TRBV5-6
J: TRBJ1-6
D: .
CDR3: CASSPRPGFMGSYNSPLHF
DNA: TGTGCCAGCAGCCCCCGCCCAGGGTTTATGGGCTCCTATAATTCACCCCTCCACTTT

size: .
V: TRBV10-3
J: TRBJ2-7
D: .
CDR3: CAISESLATTYEQYF
DNA: TGTGCCATCAGTGAGTCGCTAGCGACTACCTACGAGCAGTACTTC

size: few
V: TRBV7-2
J: TRBJ1-2
D: .
CDR3: CASSFPIGGDPYGYTF
DNA: TGTGCCAGCAGCTTCCCGATAGGGGGGGATCCCTATGGCTACACCTTC

size: .
V: TRBV19
J: TRBJ2-7
D: TRBD2
CDR3: CASSKGGLAGGHEQYF
DNA: TGTGCCAGTAGTAAGGGAGGACTAGCGGGAGGCCACGAGCAGTACTTC

size: few
V: TRBV3-1/TRBV3-2
J: TRBJ2-5
D: .
CDR3: CASSRQGVETQYF
DNA: TGTGCCAGCAGCCGTCAGGGTGTTGAGACCCAGTACTTC

size: few
V: TRBV6-2/TRBV6-3
J: TRBJ2-6
D: .
CDR3: CASSSTGLAGANVLTF
DNA: TGTGCCAGCAGTTCTACAGGGCTGGCTGGGGCCAACGTCCTGACTTTC

size: once
V: TRBV7-9
J: TRBJ2-1
D: .
CDR3: CASSLTGTEQFF
DNA: TGTGCCAGCAGCCTAACCGGGACAGAGCAGTTCTTC